This T cell receptor beta chain was sequenced during a study of OX40 agonist ivuxolimab in advanced cancers. The wider study: Three patients responded partially, comprising one with hepatocellular carcinoma and two with cutaneous melanoma.

As for this clone: Its antigen is unidentified.

The CDR3 has 15 residues. V gave up 4 bases and J gave up 2 bases; unmatched junction bases: 4. The V gene's germline CDR1 is SEHNR and CDR2 FQNEAQ (reference sequence). Some clones are missing from TCRdb's copy, which holds only in-frame ones; the method was immunoSEQ multiplex PCR. The sample has some 62,000 clones, around 90% seen once. Notes on the study in general: Partial responders receiving 0.1-3.0 mg/kg showed among the lowest clonal expansion.

Autoimmune disease history or systemic immunosuppression barred patients. The chain uses TRBV7-9 and TRBJ2-5; the match to TRBD2 covers 10 bases. This clonotype was sampled from an adult with an advanced solid tumor such as melanoma, head and neck, liver or kidney cancer. This specimen was CD4+ or CD8+ T cells sorted from blood, taken in a trial of the OX40 agonist ivuxolimab. The CDR3 DNA is TGTGCCAGCAGCTGGACTAGCGGCCCACAAGAGACCCAGTACTTC. This gives the protein CASSWTSGPQETQYF.